This section outlines one TCR beta chain sequence together with its context. This entry comes from a study of blood T cell repertoires in COVID-19. In the study overall: The analysed material was cDNA or gDNA that came from T cells, B-cell-depleted T cells, or PBMCs.

How the authors handled the data: Reference gene primer amplification yielded estimated nucleated cell counts. Some clones are missing from TCRdb's copy, which holds only in-frame ones; the method was immunoSEQ multiplex PCR. Clone size and V and J calls were adopted from that table, with D and trimming inferred from the DNA. The sample includes about 120,000 clones, approximately 83% of them seen just once. The V end was cut by 3 bases, the J end by 2 bases, with 11 bases between. CDR1 KGHDR and CDR2 SFDVKD come from the germline V gene. The CDR3 is 15 residues long. This TCR was recovered from a woman in her 70s with acute or convalescent COVID-19. The sequencing input was peripheral blood. V gene TRBV24-1 combines with J gene TRBJ2-3; possible D gene TRBD1, 7 bases. The CDR3 nucleotides read TGTGCCACCAGTGATGCGGGACAGCCCACAGATACGCAGTATTTT. Its protein is CATSDAGQPTDTQYF.